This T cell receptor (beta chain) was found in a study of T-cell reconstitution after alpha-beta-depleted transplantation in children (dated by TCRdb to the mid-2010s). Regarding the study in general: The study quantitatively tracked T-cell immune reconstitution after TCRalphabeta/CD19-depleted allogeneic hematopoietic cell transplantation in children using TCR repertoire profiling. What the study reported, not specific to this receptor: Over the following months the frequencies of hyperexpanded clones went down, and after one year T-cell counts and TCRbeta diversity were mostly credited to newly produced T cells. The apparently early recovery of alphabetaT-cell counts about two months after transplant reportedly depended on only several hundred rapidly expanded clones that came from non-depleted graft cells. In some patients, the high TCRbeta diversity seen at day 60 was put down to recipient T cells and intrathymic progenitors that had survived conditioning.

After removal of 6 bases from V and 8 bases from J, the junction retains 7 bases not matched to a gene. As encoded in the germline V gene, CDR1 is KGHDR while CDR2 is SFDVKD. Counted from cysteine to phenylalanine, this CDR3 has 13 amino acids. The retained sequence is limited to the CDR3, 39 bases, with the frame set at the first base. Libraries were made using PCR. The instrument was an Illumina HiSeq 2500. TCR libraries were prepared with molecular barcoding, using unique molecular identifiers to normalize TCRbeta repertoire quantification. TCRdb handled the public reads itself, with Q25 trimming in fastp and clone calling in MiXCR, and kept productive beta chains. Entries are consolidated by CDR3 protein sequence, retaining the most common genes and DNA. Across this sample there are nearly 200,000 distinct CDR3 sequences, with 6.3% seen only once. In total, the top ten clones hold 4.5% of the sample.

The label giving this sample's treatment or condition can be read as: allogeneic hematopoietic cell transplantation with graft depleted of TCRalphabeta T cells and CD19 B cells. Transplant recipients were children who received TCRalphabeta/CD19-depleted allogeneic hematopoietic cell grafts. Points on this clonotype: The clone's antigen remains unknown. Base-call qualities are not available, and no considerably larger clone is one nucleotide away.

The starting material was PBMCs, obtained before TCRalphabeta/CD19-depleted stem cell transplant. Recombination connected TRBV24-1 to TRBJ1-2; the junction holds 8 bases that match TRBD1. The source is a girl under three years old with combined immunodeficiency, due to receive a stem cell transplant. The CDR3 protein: CATSSGGAEGYTF. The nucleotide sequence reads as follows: TGTGCCACCAGTTCAGGGGGCGCTGAGGGCTACACCTTC.